These 27 T cell receptor beta chains share one sample of origin, sequenced in a study of T-cell reconstitution after alpha-beta-depleted transplantation in children. Unique molecular identifiers were built into the TCRbeta library. Each CDR3 protein is one row after TCRdb ran MiXCR on the PCR reads. The profile shows roughly 350,000 distinct CDR3 sequences, around 15% of them singletons. The sequencing here drew on PBMCs, mostly from graft donor cells, taken 360 days after TCRalphabeta/CD19-depleted stem cell transplant. These TCRs come from a male patient between 2 and 15 years old who had a stem cell transplant for acute lymphoblastic leukemia, so the T cells may come from the graft donor.

This clonotype came up a few times. No conserved phenylalanine or tryptophan is present at the end of the CDR3, so a read error is the likely explanation. This chain uses TRBV13 with TRBJ2-3, with a tentative D call TRBD2 (5 bases). With 7 bases removed from V and 3 bases from J, the gap between germline ends came to 20 bases. The CDR3 runs to 16 residues. Germline loops: CDR1 PRHDT, CDR2 FYEKMQ (reference sequence). The DNA for the CDR3 is TGTGCCAGCACCGCGGAGGTGGAGTCCCCTACAGATACGCAGTATTAT. Its translation is CASTAEVESPTDTQYY.

The rearrangement joins TRBV10-3 to TRBJ1-5, with a possible D match to TRBD1 (6 bases). Germline values: CDR1 ENHRY, CDR2 SYGVKD. CDR3 length: 13 residues. V was pared by 4 bases and J by 5 bases, with 9 bases between. Here the CDR3 DNA reads TGTGCCATCAGTGTGGACAGAGATCAGCCCCAGCATTTT. It encodes CAISVDRDQPQHF.

There are many counts of this clonotype. This chain connects TRBV6-5 to TRBJ2-1, with TRBD1 identical over 9 bases. V dropped 5 bases and J dropped 7; count of bases not matched to a gene: 9. The CDR3 extends over 15 amino acids. Germline assignment: CDR1 MNHEY and CDR2 SVGAGI. This CDR3 is CASSPTGGVKNEQFF. DNA for the CDR3: TGTGCCAGCAGTCCTACAGGGGGCGTTAAGAATGAGCAGTTCTTC.

The chain combines TRBV27 with TRBJ1-4; D gene uncertain. The CDR3 sequence is 13 residues long. The V gene lost 6 bases and the J gene lost 3 bases, with 8 bases spanning the gap. CDR1 is MNHEY and CDR2 is SMNVEV in the germline V gene (reference sequence). The CDR3 region is CASSHRPNEKLFF. DNA of the CDR3: TGTGCCAGCAGCCACAGACCTAATGAAAAACTGTTTTTT.

The rearrangement links TRBV30 to TRBJ2-1, with 8 bases matching TRBD2. Per germline, CDR1 GTSNPN and CDR2 SVGIG (reference sequence). V shed 5 bases and J 4 bases; nucleotides not matched to a gene: 4. The CDR3 covers 13 residues. The CDR3, as DNA: TGTGCCTGGCGGGAGGGATTATACAATGAGCAGTTCTTC. Encoded protein: CAWREGLYNEQFF.

This clonotype was found a few times. The CDR3 loop is CASNGAGTRETQYF. In DNA form, the CDR3 reads TGTGCCAGCAACGGAGCGGGAACCAGAGAGACCCAGTACTTC. The chain employs TRBV6-1 and TRBJ2-5; 7 bases are shared with TRBD2. This CDR3 is 14 amino acids long. In germline, CDR1 is MNHNS, CDR2 SASEGT. V lost 7 bases and J lost 4; bases outside the gene matches: 9.

The CDR3 sequence: CASSPPTSASYNEQFF. DNA for the CDR3: TGCGCCAGCAGCCCCCCGACTAGCGCCAGCTACAATGAGCAGTTCTTC. J is TRBJ2-1 and V is TRBV5-1, with 8 positions matching TRBD2. V was pared by 4 bases and J by 3 bases, with 9 bases of the junction left unmatched. From germline, CDR1 is SGHRS and CDR2 YFSETQ. The CDR3 runs 16 residues.

DNA for the CDR3: TGCAGTGCTAGAGCCCTAGCGAAGGCTCCCCACTCCTACGAGCAGTACTTC. Translated: CSARALAKAPHSYEQYF. V gene TRBV20-1 combines with J gene TRBJ2-7; perhaps TRBD2 as D (6 bases). The CDR3 consists of 17 residues. Germline-derived CDR1 and CDR2 are DFQATT and SNEGSKA (reference sequence). Trimming removed 1 base from V and 0 bases from J, with 19 bases in between.

This chain joins TRBV20-1 and TRBJ2-7; D gene uncertain. Trimming left V 3 bases short and J 3 bases short, with 24 bases between. Germline V gives CDR1 DFQATT, CDR2 SNEGSKA (reference sequence). CDR3 length: 17 residues. The CDR3 DNA follows: TGCAGTGCTAGTCAATTCGTAGGTCCGTCCTCTTACTACGAGCAGTACTTC. Protein: CSASQFVGPSSYYEQYF.

The chain carries TRBV4-3 and TRBJ2-4; D call uncertain. Trimming shortened V by 0 bases and J by 8 bases, and 8 bases separated the two germline ends. The germline gives CDR1 LGHNA, CDR2 YSLEER. The CDR3 spans 13 residues. The CDR3 DNA reads as TGCGCCAGCAGCCAAGATCGTAGGGACATTCAGTACTTC. Translation: CASSQDRRDIQYF.

This clonotype showed up just a few times. The chain carries TRBV5-1 and TRBJ2-2, with 10 bases identical to TRBD2. The J segment lost 5 bases and the V segment lost 1 base, leaving 2 bases of the junction unmatched. The germline V gene has CDR1 SGHRS and CDR2 YFSETQ. The CDR3 sequence is 15 residues long. CDR3: CASSLTSGATGELFF. The CDR3 DNA sequence: TGCGCCAGCAGCTTGACTAGCGGGGCTACCGGGGAGCTGTTTTTT. The full variable domain, completed using reference TRBV5-1 and TRBJ2-2, is KAGVTQTPRYLIKTRGQQVTLSCSPISGHRSVSWYQQTPGQGLQFLFEYFSETQRNKGNFPGRFSGRQFSNSRSEMNVSTLELGDSALYLCASSLTSGATGELFFGEGSRLTVL.

This clonotype has ten or more counts. V is TRBV4-1 and J is TRBJ2-1; D is unresolved. Germline-derived CDR1 and CDR2 are MGHRA and YSYEKL. The CDR3 loop spans 12 amino acids. Between the trimmed V and J ends, which lost 6 bases and 5 bases, there was a span of 8 bases. CDR3 DNA: TGCGCCAGCAGTAGAGACAACAATGAGCAGTTCTTC. Protein sequence: CASSRDNNEQFF.

V gene TRBV4-3 combines with J gene TRBJ2-7; perhaps TRBD1 as D (5 bases). Germline assignment: CDR1 LGHNA and CDR2 YSLEER. Trimming took 0 bases from V and 3 from J, leaving 15 bases between them. The CDR3 has 16 amino acids. The CDR3 DNA is TGCGCCAGCAGCCAAGATCCAGGGTCCCTTGGCTACGAGCAGTACTTC. Encoded protein: CASSQDPGSLGYEQYF.

This clonotype showed up just a few times. The chain is built from TRBV5-1 and TRBJ1-5; D is possibly TRBD1 (5 bases). Germline V lookup: CDR1 SGHRS, CDR2 YFSETQ. The CDR3 length is 18 residues. Trimming shortened V by 6 bases and J by 0 bases, and 22 bases separated the two germline ends. The CDR3 protein is CASTGLLIFEYSNQPQHF. CDR3 bases: TGCGCCAGCACGGGGCTATTAATATTTGAATATAGCAATCAGCCCCAGCATTTT.

Only a few counts were recorded for this clonotype. The chain links TRBV5-1 to TRBJ2-2; D might be TRBD2 (6 bases). The V end lost 3 bases, the J end lost 3 bases, and 6 bases lay between the germline ends. CDR1 and CDR2 from the germline V gene are SGHRS and YFSETQ. The CDR3 contains 13 residues. In DNA, the CDR3 is TGCGCCAGCAGCTGGGACTACACCGGGGAGCTGTTTTTT. Translated, it gives CASSWDYTGELFF.

V gene TRBV24-1 combines with J gene TRBJ1-3; D not certain. Trimming pared 7 bases from V and 0 bases from J, leaving 15 bases between. The CDR3 is made up of 16 amino acids. Looked up from germline, CDR1 is KGHDR and CDR2 is SFDVKD. CDR3 in DNA: TGTGCCACCAGAACCCGACGGGTCTACTCTGGAAACACCATATATTTT. Protein product: CATRTRRVYSGNTIYF.

This clonotype was counted only a few times. V usage is TRBV3-1 and J usage is TRBJ2-2, with 8 bases matching TRBD2. CDR3 length: 18 amino acids. V gave up 0 bases and J gave up 3 bases; unmatched junction bases: 9. Germline-derived CDR1 and CDR2 are LGHDT and YNNKEL (reference sequence). As DNA, the CDR3 is TGTGCCAGCAGCCAAGATCGAGAGCGGGAGTGGGACACCGGGGAGCTGTTTTTT. Translated: CASSQDREREWDTGELFF.

The chain combines TRBV5-1 with TRBJ2-1, with D unresolved. Germline V gives CDR1 SGHRS, CDR2 YFSETQ. This CDR3 comprises 13 residues. Trimming left V 9 bases short and J 7 bases short, with 17 bases between. CDR3 in amino acids: CANRPFQGNEQFF. The DNA of the CDR3 is TGCGCCAATCGACCGTTTCAAGGGAATGAGCAGTTCTTC. Looking up the rest from reference TRBV5-1 and TRBJ2-1 gives the full variable domain: KAGVTQTPRYLIKTRGQQVTLSCSPISGHRSVSWYQQTPGQGLQFLFEYFSETQRNKGNFPGRFSGRQFSNSRSEMNVSTLELGDSALYLCANRPFQGNEQFFGPGTRLTVL.

The chain joins TRBV20-1 to TRBJ2-7; D gene uncertain. The CDR3 is made up of 13 amino acids. The germline V gene has CDR1 DFQATT and CDR2 SNEGSKA (reference sequence). CDR3 sequence reads: CSSRPPWSYEQYF. In nucleotides, the CDR3 is TGCAGCTCTCGTCCCCCGTGGTCCTACGAGCAGTACTTC.

This clonotype showed up many times. The chain has TRBV12-3 or TRBV12-4 and TRBJ2-3, with TRBD2 matching over 10 bases. The CDR3 consists of 17 residues. After removal of 5 bases from V and 0 bases from J, the junction contained 8 bases not matched to a gene. The CDR3 is CASSPRTSGTSTDTQYF. CDR3 nucleotides: TGTGCCAGCAGTCCCCGGACTAGCGGCACTAGCACAGATACGCAGTATTTT.

The chain couples TRBV5-6 to TRBJ2-4; 12 bases are a match to TRBD1. Trimming removed 3 bases from V and 5 bases from J; junction bases left unmatched: 0. This CDR3 contains 14 residues. Looked up from germline, CDR1 is SGHDT and CDR2 is YYEEEE. The CDR3 DNA follows: TGTGCCAGCAGCTGGGACAGGGGGCAAAACATTCAGTACTTC. This gives the protein CASSWDRGQNIQYF.

The CDR3 spells CASSPDDTFYNSPLHF. CDR3 in DNA: TGTGCCAGCAGTCCCGACGACACTTTCTATAATTCACCCCTCCACTTT. This sequence joins TRBV12-3 or TRBV12-4 and TRBJ1-6; D unclear. Trimming pared 5 bases from V and 3 bases from J, leaving 14 bases between. The CDR3 covers 16 residues.

Only a few counts were recorded for this clonotype. The J gene is TRBJ1-2, the V gene TRBV2; D is perhaps TRBD1 (6 bases). This CDR3 spans 11 amino acids. The germline V gene has CDR1 SNHLY and CDR2 FYNNEI. V shed 8 bases and J shed 7 bases, with 11 bases lying between them. The CDR3 reads CASGGHSGYTF. The DNA of the CDR3 is TGTGCCAGCGGGGGGCATAGTGGCTACACCTTC.

This clonotype was counted between two and nine times. The chain recombines TRBV7-9 with TRBJ2-5, with D unclear. Per the germline V gene, CDR1 is SEHNR and CDR2 is FQNEAQ (reference sequence). The CDR3 spans 16 residues. The V and J ends lost 2 bases and 1 base respectively, with 14 bases between them. CDR3 region: CASSLPEQAFQETQYF. The CDR3 region has the DNA TGTGCCAGCAGCTTACCTGAACAAGCCTTCCAAGAGACCCAGTACTTC.

The rearrangement joins TRBV30 to TRBJ2-6, with a weak D call TRBD1 (6 bases). V was cut by 1 base and J by 3 bases, with 16 bases left in between. Germline values: CDR1 GTSNPN, CDR2 SVGIG (reference sequence). This CDR3 contains 17 residues. The CDR3 protein is CAWSGGGVRDGANVLTF. The CDR3 DNA sequence: TGTGCCTGGAGTGGAGGGGGAGTACGGGATGGGGCCAACGTCCTGACTTTC.

This clonotype showed up many times. The junction departs from the called germline gene at one end, perhaps through a read error. J is TRBJ2-2 and V is TRBV12-3 or TRBV12-4, with 10 bases lining up with TRBD2. The CDR3 length is 15 residues. The CDR3 DNA reads TGTGCCAGCAGTCTAGCGGGAGTCAACACCGGGGAGCTGTTTTTT. It is translated as CASSLAGVNTGELFF.

The chain combines TRBV11-3 with TRBJ2-3; 8 bases are a match to TRBD2. J lost 0 bases, V lost 1 base, and 9 bases had no gene match. The CDR3 contains 18 residues. Per germline, CDR1 SGHNT and CDR2 YENEEA. DNA of the CDR3: TGTGCCAGCAGCTTAGTCGGCTTACTAGCGGCAAGCACAGATACGCAGTATTTT. Residues: CASSLVGLLAASTDTQYF.